One and the same sample provided the 29 T cell receptor beta chains below, sequenced in a study of blood T cell repertoires in COVID-19. Produced via immunoSEQ multiplex PCR; TCRdb's table is partial and in-frame only. Of some 300,000 clones listed, around 89% are singletons. Material for sequencing was peripheral blood. The receptors stem from a woman in her forties or fifties with COVID-19, enrolled during active disease.

J is TRBJ1-4 and V is TRBV12-3 or TRBV12-4, with D perhaps matching TRBD1 (5 bases). Trimming removed 10 bases from V and 12 bases from J, with 18 bases in between. This CDR3 has 12 residues. The CDR3 spells CATSGEFRELFF. DNA of the CDR3: TGTGCCACCTCGGGGGAATTTCGTGAACTGTTTTTT.

The gene calls are TRBV27 and TRBJ2-1; possibly TRBD2 for D (6 bases). The germline gives CDR1 MNHEY, CDR2 SMNVEV (reference sequence). CDR3 length: 16 amino acids. Trimming removed 0 bases at V and 3 bases at J, with 12 bases between. DNA of the CDR3: TGTGCCAGCAGTTTATCGTGGAGGGGTGTCTACAATGAGCAGTTCTTC. It is translated as CASSLSWRGVYNEQFF.

This chain connects TRBV5-1 to TRBJ2-1; 11 bases map to TRBD2. CDR1 and CDR2 from the germline V gene are SGHRS and YFSETQ. This CDR3 is 16 amino acids long. V shed 4 bases, J shed 8 bases, and the junction held 11 bases outside the gene matches. The CDR3 reads CASSTIAGGPTYEQFF. CDR3 coding DNA: TGCGCCAGCAGCACTATAGCGGGAGGGCCAACGTATGAGCAGTTCTTC.

The table lists this clone with a few counts. This sequence joins TRBV24-1 and TRBJ2-2, with 9 bases lining up with TRBD2. Trimming took 5 bases from V and 0 from J; bases not matched to a gene: 12. Germline V gene sequence: CDR1 KGHDR, CDR2 SFDVKD. CDR3 length: 19 amino acids. CDR3 sequence: CATSAASGTPTTNTGELFF. Here the CDR3 DNA reads TGTGCCACCAGTGCGGCTAGCGGGACACCCACGACGAACACCGGGGAGCTGTTTTTT.

The chain couples TRBV11-2 to TRBJ2-5; the match to TRBD2 covers 10 bases. This CDR3 spans 16 amino acids. Germline CDR1 SGHAT, CDR2 FQNNGV. The V gene end was trimmed by 4 bases and the J gene end by 4 bases; junction bases not matched to a gene: 9. The CDR3 reads CASSSLAGASGETQYF. The CDR3, as DNA: TGTGCCAGCAGCTCTCTAGCGGGAGCGAGCGGAGAGACCCAGTACTTC.

The chain uses TRBV18 and TRBJ2-3; TRBD1 agrees at 8 bases. Trimming cost V 6 bases and J 0 bases; bases outside gene matches: 20. The CDR3 runs to 20 residues. Germline V CDR1 and CDR2: KGHSH, LQKENI. Here the CDR3 reads CASSPFLRQGASSSTDTQYF. The CDR3 DNA reads as TGTGCCAGCTCTCCATTCTTACGGCAGGGGGCATCCTCTAGCACAGATACGCAGTATTTT.

The chain joins TRBV19 to TRBJ1-2, with a possible D match to TRBD1 (5 bases). The CDR3 has 20 amino acids. The germline V gene encodes CDR1 LNHDA and CDR2 SQIVND (reference sequence). V shed 5 bases and J shed 4 bases, with 32 bases lying between them. DNA of the CDR3: TGTGCCAGTAGTCCCGGGACGGGATGGGAGGCGAGGACGTGGGGCTATGGCTACACCTTC. Translating gives CASSPGTGWEARTWGYGYTF.

This chain connects TRBV6-1 to TRBJ1-2; D is ambiguous. Germline loops: CDR1 MNHNS, CDR2 SASEGT. The ends were cut back, 1 base at V and 1 base at J, with 19 bases in the middle. The CDR3 consists of 18 residues. The CDR3 protein is CASSEERNSSLYNYGYTF. The CDR3 DNA reads as TGTGCCAGCAGTGAAGAACGGAACAGCTCCCTATATAACTATGGCTACACCTTC.

This clone was counted a few times. V is TRBV5-4 and J is TRBJ2-7, with D perhaps matching TRBD2 (6 bases). Germline CDR1 and CDR2: SGHNT and YYREEE (reference sequence). V lost 7 bases to trimming and J lost 2 bases, with 13 bases between them. CDR3 size: 13 residues. The CDR3 nucleotides are TGTGCCAGCCAACCGGGAGATACCTACGAGCAGTACTTC. As protein: CASQPGDTYEQYF.

This chain links TRBV18 with TRBJ2-7; D may be TRBD1 (5 bases). The V gene lost 6 bases and the J gene lost 10 bases, with 16 bases spanning the gap. The germline V gene has CDR1 KGHSH and CDR2 LQKENI. The CDR3 spans 12 residues. In DNA form, the CDR3 reads TGTGCCAGCTCGGAGCAGGGTCTCGAACAGTACTTC. Translation: CASSEQGLEQYF.

The chain joins TRBV27 to TRBJ1-4; a weak D match, TRBD1 (6 bases). This CDR3 comprises 14 residues. Trimming took 3 bases from V and 11 from J, leaving 16 bases between them. Germline V gives CDR1 MNHEY, CDR2 SMNVEV (reference sequence). CDR3 region: CASSFRQAANKLFF. The CDR3, as DNA: TGTGCCAGCAGTTTCAGACAGGCGGCTAATAAACTGTTTTTT.

This clone was observed once. V is TRBV18 and J is TRBJ1-1; a possible D gene is TRBD1 (5 bases). This CDR3 comprises 15 residues. Germline CDR1 and CDR2: KGHSH and LQKENI. V was shortened by 1 base and J by 4 bases, with 13 bases between the two germline ends. CDR3 bases: TGTGCCAGCTCACCACTTGGGTTGGGGGGCACTGAAGCTTTCTTT. It yields the protein CASSPLGLGGTEAFF.

This chain uses TRBV27 with TRBJ2-5, with 7 bases that match TRBD1. This CDR3 is 16 amino acids long. CDR1 is MNHEY and CDR2 is SMNVEV in the germline V gene (reference sequence). The ends lost 3 bases at V and 5 bases at J; junction bases unmatched: 12. CDR3 protein: CASSFRPTGRKETQYF. The CDR3 DNA sequence: TGTGCCAGCAGTTTTCGGCCGACAGGGCGGAAGGAGACCCAGTACTTC.

The rearrangement uses TRBV7-6 and TRBJ2-3, with unresolved D. Germline V gene data show CDR1 as SGHVS and CDR2 as FNYEAQ. This CDR3 has 15 residues. Between the trimmed V and J ends, which lost 1 base and 3 bases, there was a span of 11 bases. The CDR3 sequence is CASSLEPARTDTQYF. DNA of the CDR3: TGTGCCAGCAGCTTAGAACCAGCGCGTACAGATACGCAGTATTTT. The full variable domain, in which reference TRBV7-6 and TRBJ2-3 provide the parts outside the CDR3, is GAGVSQSPRYKVTKRGQDVALRCDPISGHVSLYWYRQALGQGPEFLTYFNYEAQQDKSGLPNDRFSAERPEGSISTLTIQRTEQRDSAMYRCASSLEPARTDTQYFGPGTRLTVL.

V and J are TRBV7-9 and TRBJ2-5, with a tentative D call TRBD2 (6 bases). Germline CDR1 and CDR2: SEHNR and FQNEAQ (reference sequence). The CDR3 contains 15 residues. Deletions cut 4 bases from V and 7 bases from J, with 19 bases between. The CDR3 loop is CASSYSGTPRGTQYF. In nucleotides, the CDR3 is TGTGCCAGCAGCTACTCCGGGACTCCTCGGGGGACCCAGTACTTC.

There are a few counts of this clone. This chain connects TRBV14 to TRBJ2-6; 7 bases agree with TRBD1. The CDR3 runs to 16 residues. CDR1 is SGHDN, CDR2 FVKESK, per germline. The V and J ends lost 10 bases and 2 bases, in that order; junction bases with no gene match: 11. In nucleotides, the CDR3 is TGTGCCACTACTGACAGGGAAGTGACTGGGGCCAACGTCCTGACTTTC. It codes for CATTDREVTGANVLTF.

The chain links TRBV11-3 to TRBJ2-1, with 8 bases aligning to TRBD2. V shed 5 bases, J shed 9 bases, and the junction held 12 bases outside the gene matches. The CDR3 extends over 15 amino acids. Germline loops: CDR1 SGHNT, CDR2 YENEEA. In DNA form, the CDR3 reads TGTGCCAGCAGCACCCGTAGCGGGATTGGAGGTGAGCAGTTCTTC. The encoded protein is CASSTRSGIGGEQFF.

This clone was seen more than once but under ten times. The J gene is TRBJ2-2, the V gene TRBV5-4; 9 bases align to TRBD2. The CDR3 runs to 17 residues. The J segment lost 5 bases and the V segment lost 0 bases, leaving 8 bases of the junction unmatched. Per the germline V gene, CDR1 is SGHNT and CDR2 is YYREEE (reference sequence). The CDR3 bases are TGTGCCAGCAGCTTGGTTGGCGGGAGGGCCGGGACCGGGGAGCTGTTTTTT. It specifies CASSLVGGRAGTGELFF. Using reference TRBV5-4 and TRBJ2-2 for the parts outside the CDR3, the full variable domain is ETGVTQSPTHLIKTRGQQVTLRCSSQSGHNTVSWYQQALGQGPQFIFQYYREEENGRGNFPPRFSGLQFPNYSSELNVNALELDDSALYLCASSLVGGRAGTGELFFGEGSRLTVL.

The J gene is TRBJ2-1, the V gene TRBV27; 13 bases are shared with TRBD2. This CDR3 region has 15 residues. J gave up 9 bases and V 6 bases, and 8 bases lay outside the gene matches. CDR1 and CDR2 from the germline V gene are MNHEY and SMNVEV (reference sequence). CDR3 in amino acids: CASRRTSGREGEQFF. In nucleotides, the CDR3 is TGTGCCAGCAGAAGGACTAGCGGGAGAGAGGGTGAGCAGTTCTTC.

The chain is built from TRBV24-1 and TRBJ1-2, with TRBD1 matching over 8 bases. The ends lost 1 base at V and 4 bases at J; junction bases unmatched: 4. The CDR3 loop spans 15 amino acids. CDR1 is KGHDR and CDR2 is SFDVKD in the germline V gene. CDR3 sequence (DNA): TGTGCCACCAGTGATTTTCGGACAGGGTCCTATGGCTACACCTTC. Translation: CATSDFRTGSYGYTF.

This sequence joins TRBV5-6 and TRBJ1-1; perhaps TRBD1 as D (5 bases). The CDR3 sequence is 14 residues long. CDR1 is SGHDT and CDR2 is YYEEEE in the germline V gene. V dropped 5 bases and J dropped 6 bases, with 17 bases sitting between them. CDR3 residues: CASSPDKPSSEAFF. The CDR3 DNA sequence: TGTGCCAGCAGTCCGGACAAACCCTCTTCTGAAGCTTTCTTT.

This clone was counted only a few times. V usage is TRBV24-1 and J usage is TRBJ2-1, with D perhaps matching TRBD2 (5 bases). V was cut by 5 bases and J by 10 bases, with 17 bases left in between. This CDR3 is built from 14 residues. CDR1 is KGHDR, CDR2 SFDVKD, per germline. The CDR3 loop reads CATSASRRVGEQFF. CDR3 DNA sequence: TGTGCCACCAGTGCTAGCAGGCGAGTTGGAGAGCAGTTCTTC.

V gene TRBV7-9 combines with J gene TRBJ1-2; D not certain. Trimming pared 2 bases from V and 8 bases from J, leaving 24 bases between. The CDR3 contains 17 residues. Looked up from germline, CDR1 is SEHNR and CDR2 is FQNEAQ (reference sequence). The CDR3: CASSLILSDSAWGGYTF. The CDR3 region has the DNA TGTGCCAGCAGCTTAATTCTATCGGACTCAGCATGGGGAGGCTACACCTTC. Combining the CDR3 with reference TRBV7-9 and TRBJ1-2 gives the whole variable domain DTGVSQNPRHKITKRGQNVTFRCDPISEHNRLYWYRQTLGQGPEFLTYFQNEAQLEKSRLLSDRFSAERPKGSFSTLEIQRTEQGDSAMYLCASSLILSDSAWGGYTFGSGTRLTVV.

This clone was seen just once. The J gene is TRBJ2-7, the V gene TRBV27; TRBD2 might be the D (5 bases). Looked up from germline, CDR1 is MNHEY and CDR2 is SMNVEV (reference sequence). The CDR3 extends over 11 amino acids. V lost 4 bases to trimming and J lost 6 bases, with 7 bases between them. CDR3 nucleotide sequence: TGTGCCAGCAGTTACGGGGTCGAGCAGTACTTC. It codes for CASSYGVEQYF.

This clone showed up just a few times. V gene TRBV28 combines with J gene TRBJ1-5, with TRBD1 identical over 8 bases. Germline values: CDR1 MDHEN, CDR2 SYDVKM. With 5 bases clipped from V and 6 bases from J, the junction kept 15 bases outside the gene matches. The CDR3 runs to 17 residues. The CDR3 nucleotides are TGTGCCAGCAGTCCTCGCAGAGGACAGGGAGTCGGTCAGCCCCAGCATTTT. This translates into CASSPRRGQGVGQPQHF.

Points on this clone: In the same sample, other DNA sequences code for this CDR3. The chain links TRBV10-3 to TRBJ2-7; D is undetermined. Per germline, CDR1 ENHRY and CDR2 SYGVKD. Trimming pared 6 bases from V and 4 bases from J, leaving 7 bases between. The CDR3 consists of 11 residues. CDR3 amino acids: CAIRTSYEQYF. In DNA form, the CDR3 reads TGTGCCATCAGAACCAGTTACGAGCAGTACTTC.

This clone was seen a single time. This chain joins TRBV6-5 and TRBJ2-1; 8 bases line up with TRBD2. CDR1 MNHEY and CDR2 SVGAGI come from the germline V gene. The CDR3 extends over 16 amino acids. The ends lost 4 bases at V and 1 base at J; junction bases unmatched: 6. Written as DNA, the CDR3 is TGTGCCAGCAGTTCAACTAGCGGACCTTCCTACAATGAGCAGTTCTTC. Encoded protein: CASSSTSGPSYNEQFF.

The chain uses TRBV4-2 and TRBJ2-1, with D possibly TRBD1 on 6 matching bases. Germline-derived CDR1 and CDR2 are LGHNA and YNFKEQ. Trimming took 0 bases from V and 3 from J, leaving 9 bases between them. This CDR3 is built from 15 residues. CDR3 in amino acids: CASSQDGGSYNEQFF. Written as DNA, the CDR3 is TGTGCCAGCAGCCAAGATGGGGGCAGCTACAATGAGCAGTTCTTC.

The chain has TRBV5-1 and TRBJ2-3, with 9 bases that match TRBD2. The J segment lost 6 bases and the V segment lost 4 bases, leaving 6 bases of the junction unmatched. Germline CDR1 SGHRS, CDR2 YFSETQ. This CDR3 comprises 14 residues. Written as DNA, the CDR3 is TGCGCCAGCAGCCCGGGACTAGCTTCCGATACGCAGTATTTT. The encoded protein is CASSPGLASDTQYF.